The rows below give T cell receptor beta chains drawn from one sample of a study of cytomegalovirus exposure and HLA in healthy donors. Assay used: immunoSEQ multiplex PCR; TCRdb lists only in-frame clones, some missing. The sample contains 45,000 to 60,000 clones, 72% of which appear only once. Input material: PBMCs. The receptors derive from a woman aged 45-65 years in good health and CMV-seronegative. Each CDR3 is given with its conserved first and last residue. D genes are given only for firm matches. Only some rows state a clone size, as once, few, many or a class for expanded clones.

j_call clone_size v_call d_call cdr3_length cdr3_aa cdr3_nt
TRBJ2-7 few TRBV30 TRBD2 13 CAWSGGGWGEQYF TGTGCCTGGAGTGGCGGGGGATGGGGCGAGCAGTACTTC
TRBJ1-3 - TRBV5-8 TRBD1 17 CASSWMRQGFSGNTIYF TGTGCCAGCAGCTGGATGCGACAGGGGTTCTCTGGAAACACCATATATTTT
TRBJ2-7 few TRBV7-8 - 15 CASSLGRTDSYEQYF TGTGCCAGCAGCTTAGGTAGGACAGACTCCTACGAGCAGTACTTC
TRBJ2-5 - TRBV29-1 - 16 CSVEAQGGGSQETQYF TGCAGCGTTGAAGCTCAGGGCGGGGGCAGCCAAGAGACCCAGTACTTC
TRBJ2-1 - TRBV6-6 - 12 CASGEARNEQFF TGTGCCAGCGGAGAGGCCCGCAATGAGCAGTTCTTC
TRBJ2-1 few TRBV11-2 TRBD2 14 CASNRGSPYNEQFF TGTGCCAGCAATCGCGGGAGTCCCTACAATGAGCAGTTCTTC
TRBJ2-2 few TRBV7-8 - 15 CASSLQGGNTGELFF TGTGCCAGCAGCCTCCAAGGAGGAAACACCGGGGAGCTGTTTTTT
TRBJ2-7 - TRBV28 - 13 CASSPSGRYEQYF TGTGCCAGCAGCCCGAGCGGTAGGTACGAGCAGTACTTC
TRBJ1-2 few TRBV7-6 - 15 CASSLAPSGSYGYTF TGTGCCAGCAGCTTAGCGCCCTCGGGGTCCTATGGCTACACCTTC
TRBJ2-3 - TRBV28 - 16 CASSLVGDFSTDTQYF TGTGCCAGCAGTTTAGTAGGGGACTTCAGCACAGATACGCAGTATTTT
TRBJ2-2 - TRBV7-3 TRBD1 13 CASSGTGGRELFF TGTGCCAGCAGCGGGACAGGGGGCAGGGAGCTGTTTTTT
TRBJ1-2 few TRBV10-3 - 13 CAISVPGFDGYTF TGTGCCATCAGTGTACCAGGGTTCGATGGCTACACCTTC
TRBJ1-2 - TRBV7-2 - 15 CASSPGGRDLYGYTF TGTGCCAGCAGCCCCGGGGGGAGAGACCTCTATGGCTACACCTTC
TRBJ2-7 - TRBV7-2 - 12 CASSFQSSEQYF TGTGCCAGCAGCTTCCAGTCTAGCGAGCAGTACTTC
TRBJ1-2 - TRBV4-1 TRBD1 15 CASSQGDRANYGYTF TGCGCCAGCAGCCAAGGGGACAGAGCTAACTATGGCTACACCTTC
TRBJ2-5 few TRBV4-3 TRBD2 16 CASSPGLADGQETQYF TGCGCCAGCAGCCCGGGACTAGCGGACGGCCAAGAGACCCAGTACTTC
TRBJ2-1 - TRBV7-9 - 13 CASSQKPLAGKFF TGTGCCAGCAGCCAAAAGCCCTTGGCAGGCAAGTTCTTC
TRBJ1-1 - TRBV5-1 - 15 CASGPWGGRDTEAFF TGCGCCAGCGGCCCCTGGGGGGGACGGGACACTGAAGCTTTCTTT
TRBJ2-3 - TRBV7-6 - 16 CASSSQPGPRTDTQYF TGTGCCAGCAGCTCCCAACCCGGTCCTCGCACGGATACGCAGTATTTT
TRBJ2-7 - TRBV28 TRBD1 15 CASSPGQGYTYEQYF TGTGCCAGCAGCCCGGGACAGGGCTATACCTACGAGCAGTACTTC
TRBJ2-7 - TRBV19 - 14 CASSRMSGYYEQHF TGTGCCAGTAGTAGAATGTCCGGCTACTACGAGCAGCACTTC
TRBJ1-3 once TRBV7-9 TRBD1 15 CASSLGTGGRNTIYF TGTGCCAGCAGCTTGGGGACAGGGGGCCGAAACACCATATATTTT
TRBJ2-3 - TRBV7-9 TRBD2 13 CAISPGGPDTQYF TGTGCCATTTCTCCGGGAGGGCCTGATACGCAGTATTTT
TRBJ2-1 - TRBV4-3 TRBD1 14 CASSRAGGMGEQFF TGCGCCAGCAGTCGGGCAGGGGGAATGGGTGAGCAGTTCTTC
TRBJ2-4 - TRBV7-9 TRBD2 15 CASSLKGLDKNIQYF TGTGCCAGCAGCTTAAAGGGACTAGACAAAAACATTCAGTACTTC
TRBJ2-3 few TRBV28 - 15 CASSPGGAGTDTQYF TGTGCCAGCAGTCCAGGAGGAGCCGGCACAGATACGCAGTATTTT
TRBJ2-3 - TRBV7-6 - 13 CASSFGNTDTQYF TGTGCCAGCAGCTTCGGTAACACAGATACGCAGTATTTT
TRBJ1-2 once TRBV28 TRBD1 14 CASSTGQGRYGYTF TGTGCCAGCAGTACGGGACAGGGTAGATATGGCTACACCTTC
TRBJ2-7 - TRBV9 TRBD2 17 CASSAGLAGWNLDEQYF TGTGCCAGCAGCGCCGGACTAGCGGGGTGGAATCTCGACGAGCAGTACTTC
TRBJ2-3 - TRBV2 - 15 CASRRGRASTDTQYF TGTGCCAGCAGGAGGGGGAGGGCGAGCACAGATACGCAGTATTTT